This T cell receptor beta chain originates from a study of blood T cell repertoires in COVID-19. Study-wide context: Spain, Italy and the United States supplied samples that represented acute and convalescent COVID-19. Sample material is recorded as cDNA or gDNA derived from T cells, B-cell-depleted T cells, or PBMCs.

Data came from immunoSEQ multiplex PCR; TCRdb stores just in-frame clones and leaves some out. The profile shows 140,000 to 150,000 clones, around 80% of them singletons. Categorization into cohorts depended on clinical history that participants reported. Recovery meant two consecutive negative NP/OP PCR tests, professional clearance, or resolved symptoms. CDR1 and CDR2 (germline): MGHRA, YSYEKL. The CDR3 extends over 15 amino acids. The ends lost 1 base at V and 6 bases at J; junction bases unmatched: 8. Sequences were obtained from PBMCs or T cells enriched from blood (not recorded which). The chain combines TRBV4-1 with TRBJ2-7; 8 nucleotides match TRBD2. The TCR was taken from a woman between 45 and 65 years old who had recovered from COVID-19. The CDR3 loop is CASSQAVAGFSEQYV. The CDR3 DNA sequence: TGCGCCAGCAGCCAAGCTGTAGCGGGGTTTAGCGAGCAGTACGTC.